This is a list of T cell receptor beta chains from one sample in a study of cytomegalovirus exposure and HLA in healthy donors. The protocol was immunoSEQ multiplex PCR, while the TCRdb copy is restricted to in-frame clones and leaves out a portion. The table lists 55,000 to 80,000 clones. Sequencing was done on a sample of PBMCs. The receptor set was obtained from a middle-aged man in good health and CMV-seronegative. Both conserved end residues are part of each CDR3. The D gene is left open where the match is weak.

j_call | d_call | v_call | cdr3_aa | cdr3_nt
TRBJ2-4 | NA | TRBV5-1 | CASSLDQGFLAAKNIQYF | TGCGCCAGCAGCTTGGATCAGGGTTTTCTTGCTGCCAAAAACATTCAGTACTTC
TRBJ2-1 | TRBD2 | TRBV11-2 | CASSKTSGGSWAYNEQFF | TGTGCCAGCAGCAAAACTAGCGGGGGGTCCTGGGCCTACAATGAGCAGTTCTTC
TRBJ2-1 | NA | TRBV7-9 | CASSLIGGVDNEQFF | TGTGCCAGCAGCTTAATCGGCGGGGTCGACAATGAGCAGTTCTTC
TRBJ2-3 | TRBD1 | TRBV9 | CASSVGDSYPDTQYF | TGTGCCAGCAGCGTGGGGGACAGTTACCCAGATACGCAGTATTTT
TRBJ1-6 | TRBD1 | TRBV6-6 | CASRQGQLGDNSPLHF | TGTGCCAGCAGACAGGGACAGTTGGGCGATAATTCACCCCTCCACTTT
TRBJ2-2 | NA | TRBV10-3 | CASTGNRGTGELFF | TGTGCCAGTACGGGGAACCGAGGGACCGGGGAGCTGTTTTTT
TRBJ2-7 | TRBD1 | TRBV7-3 | CASSLTHRDRRSYEQYF | TGTGCCAGCAGCTTAACGCACCGGGACAGGCGTTCCTACGAGCAGTACTTC
TRBJ1-2 | TRBD1 | TRBV7-9 | CASSLGQGGSYGYTF | TGTGCCAGCAGCTTGGGACAGGGGGGTAGCTATGGCTACACCTTC
TRBJ2-5 | TRBD2 | TRBV9 | CASSTGLAGLVETQYF | TGTGCCAGCAGCACAGGACTAGCGGGGCTCGTGGAGACCCAGTACTTC
TRBJ1-5 | TRBD1 | TRBV30 | CAWSYRDRGNQPQHF | TGTGCCTGGAGTTACCGGGACAGGGGCAATCAGCCCCAGCATTTT
TRBJ2-1 | TRBD2 | TRBV9 | CASSAPNGLVSNEQFF | TGTGCCAGCAGCGCGCCTAACGGACTAGTCTCCAATGAGCAGTTCTTC
TRBJ1-1 | NA | TRBV7-3 | CASSLNGHGNTEAFF | TGTGCCAGCAGCTTAAACGGACACGGAAACACTGAAGCTTTCTTT
TRBJ2-7 | TRBD1 | TRBV6-4 | CASSENDRGREQYF | TGTGCCAGCAGTGAAAATGACAGGGGGCGCGAGCAGTACTTC
TRBJ2-3 | NA | TRBV6-5 | CASSSEGLLATQYF | TGTGCCAGCAGCTCCGAGGGCCTCTTAGCTACGCAGTATTTT
TRBJ1-2 | TRBD1 | TRBV2 | CASRDRDGYTF | TGTGCCAGCAGGGACAGGGATGGCTACACCTTC
TRBJ2-2 | TRBD1 | TRBV12-5 | CASGAPGQGTGELFF | TGTGCTAGTGGTGCGCCGGGACAGGGGACCGGGGAGCTGTTTTTT
TRBJ1-6 | NA | TRBV10-2 | CASSLATAGGRSPLHF | TGCGCCAGCAGCCTAGCGACAGCCGGGGGACGTTCACCCCTCCACTTT
TRBJ1-3 | NA | TRBV28 | CASTTQGNTIYF | TGTGCCAGCACCACACAGGGAAACACCATATATTTT
TRBJ2-1 | NA | TRBV7-8 | CASSLVRRSGTGNEQFF | TGTGCCAGCAGCTTAGTTCGGAGGTCAGGGACTGGGAATGAGCAGTTCTTC
TRBJ2-2 | NA | TRBV5-1 | CASSLIRSDTGELFF | TGCGCCAGCAGCTTGATCCGGAGTGACACCGGGGAGCTGTTTTTT
TRBJ2-1 | TRBD2 | TRBV30 | CAWSAGGAANEQFF | TGTGCCTGGAGTGCGGGGGGGGCCGCAAATGAGCAGTTCTTC
TRBJ1-6 | NA | TRBV15 | CATSTYPPLGEPLHF | TGTGCCACCAGCACATACCCCCCTCTTGGGGAGCCCCTCCACTTT